Sequencing of this T cell receptor (beta chain) was carried out in a study of tumor and adjacent non-tumor tissue in lung cancer listed by TCRdb under 2018. General notes on the study: Of the cohort, some 12 patients had adenocarcinoma, 2 had squamous cell carcinoma and 1 had small cell lung cancer. TCRbeta CDR3 sequencing was performed on under 35 paired specimens, with one tumor sample and one normal lung sample collected per patient. The study compared bulk TCRbeta repertoires from lung tumor tissue and matched distant non-tumor lung tissue of about 14 lung cancer patients. The approximately 15 patients were aged about 30 to 76 years, included approximately ten men and 5 women, and had TNM stage I to III disease. A total of fewer than 150 million productive TCRbeta reads were generated by sequencing, corresponding to an average of roughly 4 million reads per sample.

The library was prepared using multiplex PCR. TCRdb records Illumina HiSeq 2500 as the sequencer. TCRbeta libraries were constructed through three rounds of nested PCR with primers (Table S4) according to protocols adapted from ARM-PCR. Before sequencing, PCR products of 200-500 bp were cut from the gel and purified using the QIAquick gel extraction kit. The study's own analysis went as follows. Reads were cleaned with Trimmomatic, merged with FLASH into complete CDR3 sequences, and assigned to V(D)J germline segments with MiTCR. VDJtools was used to compute clonal diversity as the inverse Simpson's index. In-frame sequences lacking a premature stop codon were counted as productive reads. The raw public data were reprocessed by TCRdb itself: fastp quality trimming at Q25, MiXCR clonotype calling, in-frame beta chains only. Merged by CDR3 protein, the rows form single entries marked with the most common genes and DNA. Here the V and J calls rest on TCRdb's processing, not on the authors' analysis. Counted in this sample were 70,000 to 95,000 distinct CDR3 sequences; approximately 82% of them appeared once. The ten biggest clones cover 40% of the sample.

Inclusive of the bounding cysteine and phenylalanine, the CDR3 is 15 residues long. This entry keeps only the CDR3 DNA: 45 bases, framed from base 1. In this sample, this clonotype turned up once. The specificity of this receptor is unknown. Relative to the germline gene, one junction end is altered; a read error may explain this. General study outcomes and caveats: Only approximately 14 patients were included in the cohort, and the need for larger samples and more detailed clinical data was noted by the authors. TCR diversity (inverse Simpson) was significantly higher in tumor than in normal lung tissue (431.37 vs 166.20, P = 0.0075, Mann-Whitney U test). Neither the sequencing platform nor unique molecular identifiers are named or mentioned anywhere in the methods. Because peripheral blood was not sequenced, the blood TCRbeta repertoires of the lung cancer patients in the study went unexamined. The top 100 clones made up a significantly larger cumulative share of the repertoire in normal lung than in tumor tissue. Significantly higher TCR diversity was found in younger patients, and higher tumor TCR diversity was associated with shorter overall and disease-free survival.

RNA was extracted from bulk unsorted tissue and checked for quality with a NanoDrop ND-1000 and an Agilent 2100. For the normal lung samples, distant non-tumor tissue was collected more than 3 cm away from the tumor edge. Donors were newly diagnosed lung cancer patients admitted for thoracic surgery in China between August and November 2014, without prior chemotherapy. Patients who had received previous radiotherapy or chemotherapy, or who had another concurrent cancer, were excluded from the study. Pieces of surgical tissue measuring roughly 1-2 cm3 were kept in RNAlater solution and stored at -80 degrees C until use.

The chain is made from TRBV12-3 or TRBV12-4 and TRBJ2-1; the D gene remains uncertain. The sequence was collected from a man aged 65 to 85 with non-small cell lung cancer. Sequences were obtained from distant non-tumor lung tissue. The sequenced DNA is TGTGCCAGCTCCCCAAACTGGGGTTCCTACTATGATCAGTTCTTC. Its protein is CASSPNWGSYYDQFF.